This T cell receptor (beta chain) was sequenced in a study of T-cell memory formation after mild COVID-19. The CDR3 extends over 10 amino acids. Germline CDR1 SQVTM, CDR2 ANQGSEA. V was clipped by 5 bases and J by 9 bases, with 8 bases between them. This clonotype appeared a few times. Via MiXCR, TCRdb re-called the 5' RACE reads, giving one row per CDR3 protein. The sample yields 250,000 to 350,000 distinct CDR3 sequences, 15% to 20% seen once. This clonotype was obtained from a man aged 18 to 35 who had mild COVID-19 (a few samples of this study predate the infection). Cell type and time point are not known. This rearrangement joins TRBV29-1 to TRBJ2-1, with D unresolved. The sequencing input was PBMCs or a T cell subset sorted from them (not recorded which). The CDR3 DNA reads TGCAGCGTTTCATACTTTGAGCAGTTCTTC. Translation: CSVSYFEQFF.